In its sample, the clone carrying this T cell receptor beta chain was seen many times. This specimen comes from a study of T cells after yellow fever vaccination. MiXCR, run by TCRdb on the 5' RACE reads, gives a single entry per CDR3 protein. The sample gives about 150,000 distinct CDR3 sequences, 5.5% to 7.5% of which show up once; nearly 3% is in the top ten. This CDR3 is built from 15 residues. The V gene's germline CDR1 is SGHRS and CDR2 YFSETQ. V shed 4 bases, J shed 5 bases, and the junction held 10 bases outside the gene matches. This chain links TRBV5-1 with TRBJ2-7; 9 bases match TRBD2. The input for sequencing was CD4+ T cells sorted from PBMCs, taken on the day of the first yellow fever vaccination. This clonotype originated in a man in his late teens or twenties who received the YFV17D yellow fever vaccine. This CDR3 is CASSLTGTSKDEQYF. The CDR3 DNA is TGCGCCAGCAGCCTCACCGGGACTAGCAAGGACGAGCAGTACTTC.